This T cell receptor (beta chain) was sequenced for a study of blood T cells in healthy people across ages. All donors came from Russia, were Caucasian and healthy, and spanned ages roughly 6 to 95. In the case of this clonotype: Its antigen is currently unknown.

The CDR3 is 16 residues long. V trimming: 0 bases; J trimming: 3 bases; junction bases outside the gene matches: 2. Germline CDR1 and CDR2: LGHNT and FRNRAP. Together with a sample-barcoded 5' primer, a J-beta primer mix was included in a second PCR lasting about 6 to 12 cycles. TCRdb re-analysed the 5' RACE reads in MiXCR, keeping a single row per CDR3 protein. The sample shows 1.2 million to 1.5 million distinct CDR3 sequences, roughly 45% of them seen only once. Study results and limitations: Diversity estimates drawn from one million T cells were deemed underestimates.

Sequencing input: blood. This receptor was taken from a woman between 18 and 30 years old in good health. This chain connects TRBV12-5 to TRBJ2-2, with 9 bases aligning to TRBD1. The CDR3 region is CASGLVRTGDTGELFF. In DNA form, the CDR3 reads TGTGCTAGTGGTTTGGTCCGGACAGGGGACACCGGGGAGCTGTTTTTT.